Each of the 5 T cell receptor beta chains below was sequenced from the same sample in a study of cytomegalovirus exposure and HLA in healthy donors. The PCR employed 60 Vbeta primers together with 13 Jbeta primers. Generated by immunoSEQ multiplex PCR, the TCRdb table keeps only in-frame clones and is missing some. This sample has roughly 200,000 clones, with around 83% found just once. The material sequenced was PBMCs. The receptor source for this set is a man aged 35 to 55 in good health and CMV-seropositive.

J is TRBJ1-1 and V is TRBV9, with 11 positions matching TRBD1. V shed 4 bases, J shed 6 bases, and the junction held 11 bases outside the gene matches. The CDR3 totals 16 residues. Germline CDR1 is SGDLS and CDR2 is YYNGEE. CDR3 sequence reads: CASSLLGQGAFSEAFF. The DNA of the CDR3 is TGTGCCAGCAGCCTCCTCGGACAGGGGGCGTTCTCTGAAGCTTTCTTT.

The V call is TRBV5-4, the J call TRBJ2-7; possibly TRBD1 for D (5 bases). V shed 5 bases and J shed 2 bases, with 14 bases lying between them. The germline CDR1 and CDR2 sequences are SGHNT and YYREEE (reference sequence). This CDR3 is 14 amino acids long. The CDR3 region has the DNA TGTGCCAGCAGTCCTGATGCAGGGACCTACGAGCAGTACTTC. It codes for CASSPDAGTYEQYF.

This rearrangement joins TRBV11-2 to TRBJ1-2; D not certain. V was clipped by 5 bases and J by 8 bases, with 15 bases between them. Germline values: CDR1 SGHAT, CDR2 FQNNGV. The CDR3 runs 13 residues. The DNA for the CDR3 is TGTGCCAGCAGCCTCGGACTGCTGGGCGGCTACACCTTC. Protein sequence: CASSLGLLGGYTF.

The gene calls are TRBV7-2 and TRBJ1-1, with TRBD1 matching 7 bases. The J segment lost 5 bases and the V segment lost 6 bases, leaving 9 bases of the junction unmatched. Looked up from germline, CDR1 is SGHTA and CDR2 is FQGNSA. The CDR3 is made up of 14 amino acids. CDR3 in amino acids: CASSPGTASTEAFF. CDR3 DNA: TGTGCCAGCAGTCCCGGGACAGCCTCGACTGAAGCTTTCTTT.

CDR3 bases: TGTGCCAGCAGTTTAGGGACAGGGAACACCGGGGAGCTGTTTTTT. The encoded protein is CASSLGTGNTGELFF. This chain connects TRBV6-1 to TRBJ2-2; 8 bases agree with TRBD1. Per the germline V gene, CDR1 is MNHNS and CDR2 is SASEGT. V lost 5 bases and J lost 1; bases outside the gene matches: 3. The CDR3 contains 15 residues.